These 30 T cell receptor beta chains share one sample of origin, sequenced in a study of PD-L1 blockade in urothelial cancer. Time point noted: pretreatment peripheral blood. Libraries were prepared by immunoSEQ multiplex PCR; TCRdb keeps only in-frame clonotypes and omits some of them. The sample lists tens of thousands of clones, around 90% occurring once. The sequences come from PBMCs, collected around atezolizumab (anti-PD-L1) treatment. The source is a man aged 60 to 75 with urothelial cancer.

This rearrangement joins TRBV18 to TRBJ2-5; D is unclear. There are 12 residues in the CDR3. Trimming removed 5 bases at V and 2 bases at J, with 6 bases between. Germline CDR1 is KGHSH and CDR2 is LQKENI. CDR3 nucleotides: TGTGCCAGCTCATCCAAACAAGAGACCCAGTACTTC. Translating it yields CASSSKQETQYF.

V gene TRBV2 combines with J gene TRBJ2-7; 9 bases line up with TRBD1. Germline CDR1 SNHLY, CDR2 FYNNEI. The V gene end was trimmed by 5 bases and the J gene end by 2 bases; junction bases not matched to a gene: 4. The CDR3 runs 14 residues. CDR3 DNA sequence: TGTGCCAGCAGTCCGGGACAGGGACCCTACGAGCAGTACTTC. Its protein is CASSPGQGPYEQYF.

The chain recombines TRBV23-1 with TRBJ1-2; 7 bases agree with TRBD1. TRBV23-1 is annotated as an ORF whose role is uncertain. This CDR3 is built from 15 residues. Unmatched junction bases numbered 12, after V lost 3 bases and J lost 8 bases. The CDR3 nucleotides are TGCGCCAGCAGTCATCAGGGGGGCGCCAGTAAAGGCTACACCTTC. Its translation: CASSHQGGASKGYTF.

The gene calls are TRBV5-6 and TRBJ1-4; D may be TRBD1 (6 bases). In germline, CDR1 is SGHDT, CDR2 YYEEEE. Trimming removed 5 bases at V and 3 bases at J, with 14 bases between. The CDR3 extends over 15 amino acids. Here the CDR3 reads CASSYNRESNEKLFF. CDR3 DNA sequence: TGTGCCAGCAGTTATAACAGGGAATCTAATGAAAAACTGTTTTTT. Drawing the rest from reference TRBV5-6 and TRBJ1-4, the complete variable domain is DAGVTQSPTHLIKTRGQQVTLRCSPKSGHDTVSWYQQALGQGPQFIFQYYEEEERQRGNFPDRFSGHQFPNYSSELNVNALLLGDSALYLCASSYNRESNEKLFFGSGTQLSVL.

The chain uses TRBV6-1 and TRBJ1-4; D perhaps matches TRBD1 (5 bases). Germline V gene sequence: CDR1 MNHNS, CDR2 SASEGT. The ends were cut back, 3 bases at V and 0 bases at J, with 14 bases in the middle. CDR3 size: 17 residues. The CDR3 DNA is TGTGCCAGCAGTGAGCCCTCCCAGGGTGCAACTAATGAAAAACTGTTTTTT. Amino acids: CASSEPSQGATNEKLFF.

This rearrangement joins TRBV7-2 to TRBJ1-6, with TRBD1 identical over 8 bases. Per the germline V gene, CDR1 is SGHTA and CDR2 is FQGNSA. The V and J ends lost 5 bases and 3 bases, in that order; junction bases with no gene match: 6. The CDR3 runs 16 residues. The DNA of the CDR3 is TGTGCCAGCAGCCCGAGACAGGGGAGCTATAATTCACCCCTCCACTTT. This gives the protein CASSPRQGSYNSPLHF.

The CDR3 protein is CASSAQGAQETQYF. The CDR3 DNA reads as TGTGCCAGCAGTGCACAGGGAGCTCAAGAGACCCAGTACTTC. The V gene is TRBV6-1, the J gene TRBJ2-5, with D possibly being TRBD1 (6 bases). Germline V lookup: CDR1 MNHNS, CDR2 SASEGT. The V end was cut by 4 bases, the J end by 2 bases, with 11 bases between. The CDR3 runs 14 residues.

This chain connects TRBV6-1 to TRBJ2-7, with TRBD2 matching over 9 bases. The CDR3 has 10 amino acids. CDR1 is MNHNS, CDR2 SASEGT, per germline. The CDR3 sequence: CGSGGPEQYF. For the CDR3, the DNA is TGTGGGAGCGGGGGGCCCGAGCAGTACTTC.

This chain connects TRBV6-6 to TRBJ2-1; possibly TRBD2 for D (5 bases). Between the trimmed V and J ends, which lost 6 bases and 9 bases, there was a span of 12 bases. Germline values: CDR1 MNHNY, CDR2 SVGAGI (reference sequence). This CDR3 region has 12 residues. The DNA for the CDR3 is TGTGCCAGCAGCCCCGGTGAGGGTGAGCAGTTCTTC. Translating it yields CASSPGEGEQFF.

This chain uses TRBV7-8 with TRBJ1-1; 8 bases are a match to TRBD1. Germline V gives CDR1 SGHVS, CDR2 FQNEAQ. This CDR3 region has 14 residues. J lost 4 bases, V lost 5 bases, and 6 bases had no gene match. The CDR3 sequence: CASSPQTGVTEAFF. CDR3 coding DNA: TGTGCCAGCAGCCCTCAGACAGGGGTCACTGAAGCTTTCTTT.

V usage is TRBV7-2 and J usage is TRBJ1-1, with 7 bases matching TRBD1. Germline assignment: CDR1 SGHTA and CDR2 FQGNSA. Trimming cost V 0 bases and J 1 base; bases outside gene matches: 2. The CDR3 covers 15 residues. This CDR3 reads CASSLAAGGNTEAFF. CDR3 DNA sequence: TGTGCCAGCAGCTTAGCTGCAGGGGGGAACACTGAAGCTTTCTTT.

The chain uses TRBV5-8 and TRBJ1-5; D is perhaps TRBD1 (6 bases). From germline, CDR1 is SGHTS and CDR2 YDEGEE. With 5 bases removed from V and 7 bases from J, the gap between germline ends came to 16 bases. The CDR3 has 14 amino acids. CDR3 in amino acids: CASRSKGVSQPQHF. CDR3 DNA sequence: TGTGCCAGCAGATCCAAGGGGGTCTCCCAGCCCCAGCATTTT.

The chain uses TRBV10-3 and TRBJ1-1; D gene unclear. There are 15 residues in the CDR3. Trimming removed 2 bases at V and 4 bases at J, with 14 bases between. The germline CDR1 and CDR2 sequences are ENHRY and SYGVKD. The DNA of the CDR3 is TGTGCCATCAGTGAGACACGCGGCCAGATCACTGAAGCTTTCTTT. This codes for CAISETRGQITEAFF.

The CDR3 nucleotides are TGTGCCTGGAAGCCTGGGGCCAACGTCCTGACTTTC. It yields the protein CAWKPGANVLTF. The chain couples TRBV30 to TRBJ2-6; no definite D call. V lost 4 bases and J 2 bases, leaving 3 bases between the germline ends. CDR3 length equals 12 residues. Per the germline V gene, CDR1 is GTSNPN and CDR2 is SVGIG (reference sequence).

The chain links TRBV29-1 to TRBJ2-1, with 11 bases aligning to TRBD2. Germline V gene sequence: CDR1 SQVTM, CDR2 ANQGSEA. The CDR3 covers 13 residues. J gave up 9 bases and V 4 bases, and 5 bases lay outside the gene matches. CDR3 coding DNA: TGCAGCGTTGTAATTAGCGGGAGGGGTGAGCAGTTCTTC. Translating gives CSVVISGRGEQFF.

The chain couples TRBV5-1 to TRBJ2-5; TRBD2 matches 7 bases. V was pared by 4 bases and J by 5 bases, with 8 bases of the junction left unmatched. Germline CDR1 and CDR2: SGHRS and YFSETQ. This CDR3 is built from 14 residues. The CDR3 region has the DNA TGCGCCAGCAGCGACGGACGGCGGGGGGAGACCCAGTACTTC. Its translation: CASSDGRRGETQYF.

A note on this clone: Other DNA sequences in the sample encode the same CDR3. The CDR3 coding sequence is TGTGCCAGCAGTTACTCCAGGGGGCGAGGGCAACCCCAGCATTTT. Protein sequence: CASSYSRGRGQPQHF. The chain recombines TRBV6-5 with TRBJ1-5; 8 bases are shared with TRBD1. Germline lookup yields CDR1 MNHEY and CDR2 SVGAGI. With 0 bases clipped from V and 10 bases from J, the junction kept 8 bases outside the gene matches. This CDR3 comprises 15 residues.

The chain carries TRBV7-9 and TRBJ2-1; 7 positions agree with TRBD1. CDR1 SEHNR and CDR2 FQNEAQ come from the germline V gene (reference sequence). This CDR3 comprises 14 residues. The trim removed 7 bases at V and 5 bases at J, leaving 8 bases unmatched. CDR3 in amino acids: CASTKPGQHNEQFF. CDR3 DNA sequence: TGTGCCAGCACCAAACCGGGACAGCACAATGAGCAGTTCTTC.

The chain's CDR3 is CASSMQGPLTSGANVLTF. In nucleotides, the CDR3 is TGTGCCAGTAGTATGCAGGGGCCCTTGACCTCTGGGGCCAACGTCCTGACTTTC. This rearrangement joins TRBV19 to TRBJ2-6; possibly TRBD1 for D (6 bases). Germline CDR1 and CDR2: LNHDA and SQIVND (reference sequence). V lost 3 bases and J lost 0, with 15 bases in between. The CDR3 extends over 18 amino acids.

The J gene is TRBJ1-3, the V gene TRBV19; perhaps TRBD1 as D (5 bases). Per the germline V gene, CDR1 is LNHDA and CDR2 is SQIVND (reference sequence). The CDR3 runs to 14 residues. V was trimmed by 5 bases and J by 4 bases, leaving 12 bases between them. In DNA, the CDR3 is TGTGCCAGTAGTTCCAGGGAAAGGGGAAACACCATATATTTT. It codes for CASSSRERGNTIYF.

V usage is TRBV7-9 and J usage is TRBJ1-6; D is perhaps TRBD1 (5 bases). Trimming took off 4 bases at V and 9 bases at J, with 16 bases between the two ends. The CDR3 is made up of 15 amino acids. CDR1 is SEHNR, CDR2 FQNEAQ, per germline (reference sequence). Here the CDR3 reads CASSSSARGGSPLHF. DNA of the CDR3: TGTGCCAGCAGCTCGAGTGCTAGGGGCGGTTCACCCCTCCACTTT.

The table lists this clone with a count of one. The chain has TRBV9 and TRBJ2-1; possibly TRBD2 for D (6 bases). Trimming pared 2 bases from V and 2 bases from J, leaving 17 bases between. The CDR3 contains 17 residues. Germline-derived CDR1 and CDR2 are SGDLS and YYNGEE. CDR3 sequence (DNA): TGTGCCAGCAGCGTCAACGTCGGGACTCCTACCTACAATGAGCAGTTCTTC. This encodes CASSVNVGTPTYNEQFF.

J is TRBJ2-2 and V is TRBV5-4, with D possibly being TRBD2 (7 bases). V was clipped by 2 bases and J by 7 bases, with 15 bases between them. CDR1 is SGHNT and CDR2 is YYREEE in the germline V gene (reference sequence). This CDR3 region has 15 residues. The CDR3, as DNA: TGTGCCAGCAGCTTTGGAGGGGGGGTGAGCGGGGAGCTGTTTTTT. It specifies CASSFGGGVSGELFF.

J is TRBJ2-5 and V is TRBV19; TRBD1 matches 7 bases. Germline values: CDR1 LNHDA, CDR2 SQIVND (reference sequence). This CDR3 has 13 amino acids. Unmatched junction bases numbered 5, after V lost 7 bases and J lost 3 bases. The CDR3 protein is CASNRGTEETQYF. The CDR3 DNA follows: TGTGCCAGTAACAGGGGAACCGAAGAGACCCAGTACTTC.

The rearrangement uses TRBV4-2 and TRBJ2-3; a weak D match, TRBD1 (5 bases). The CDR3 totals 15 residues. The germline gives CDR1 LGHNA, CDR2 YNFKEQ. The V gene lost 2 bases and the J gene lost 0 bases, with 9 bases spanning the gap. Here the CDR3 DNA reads TGTGCCAGCAGCCAAAGGCAGGGTAGCACAGATACGCAGTATTTT. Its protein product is CASSQRQGSTDTQYF.

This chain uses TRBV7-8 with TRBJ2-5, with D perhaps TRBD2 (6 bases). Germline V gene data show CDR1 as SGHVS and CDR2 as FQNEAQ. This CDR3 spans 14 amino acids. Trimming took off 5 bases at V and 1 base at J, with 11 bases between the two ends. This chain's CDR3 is CASSGGTFQETQYF. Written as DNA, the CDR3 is TGTGCCAGCAGCGGCGGGACTTTCCAAGAGACCCAGTACTTC.

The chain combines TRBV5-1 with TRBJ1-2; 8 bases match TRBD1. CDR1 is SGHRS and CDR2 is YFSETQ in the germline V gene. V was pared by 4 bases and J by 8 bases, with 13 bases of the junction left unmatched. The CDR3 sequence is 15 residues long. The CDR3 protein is CASSLGQGAVGGYTF. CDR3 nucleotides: TGCGCCAGCAGCCTAGGACAGGGTGCGGTCGGAGGCTACACCTTC.

The CDR3 loop is CASSPSSTAQFF. The CDR3 bases are TGTGCCAGCAGCCCATCTAGCACGGCGCAGTTCTTC. V usage is TRBV7-2 and J usage is TRBJ2-1, with D possibly matching TRBD2 (5 bases). Germline CDR1 SGHTA, CDR2 FQGNSA. Trimming took 5 bases from V and 12 from J, leaving 14 bases between them. The CDR3 has 12 amino acids.

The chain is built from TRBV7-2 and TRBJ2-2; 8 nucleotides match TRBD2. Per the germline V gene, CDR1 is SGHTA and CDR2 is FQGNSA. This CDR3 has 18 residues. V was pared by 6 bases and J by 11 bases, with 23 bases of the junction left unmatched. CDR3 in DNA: TGTGCCAGCAGTCCTAGCCGGGGGGGAGGCCCCCCCCGGAGAGAGCTGTTTTTT. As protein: CASSPSRGGGPPRRELFF.

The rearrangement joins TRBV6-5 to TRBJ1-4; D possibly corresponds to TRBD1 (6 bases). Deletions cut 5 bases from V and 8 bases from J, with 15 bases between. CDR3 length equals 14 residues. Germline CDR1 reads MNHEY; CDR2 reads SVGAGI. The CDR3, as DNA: TGTGCCAGCAGTGCCACAGGGTTAGGGGAAAAACTGTTTTTT. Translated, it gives CASSATGLGEKLFF.